Listed here are 2 T cell receptor beta chains from one sample, sequenced in a study of a mutant IDH1 vaccine in newly diagnosed glioma. Assay: immunoSEQ multiplex PCR; the TCRdb copy retains only in-frame clones and omits some. This repertoire shows fewer than 150,000 clones, approximately 87% found once; its top ten account for 0.55% to 0.7%. Their specific antigens are unknown. Time point noted: week 11, during vaccination. Mutant IDH1 20-mer peptide, at 300 ug, made up each vaccine dose, with topical imiquimod. The material sequenced was PBMCs, taken from a glioma patient whose treatment included an IDH1 peptide vaccine. The receptors originated from a woman aged 45-60 years with glioma.

This sequence joins TRBV19 and TRBJ2-1, with D perhaps TRBD2 (5 bases). The CDR3 covers 15 residues. The V gene lost 5 bases and the J gene lost 7 bases, with 18 bases spanning the gap. Germline V gives CDR1 LNHDA, CDR2 SQIVND (reference sequence). The CDR3 is CASSPGPGLLNEQFF. The CDR3 nucleotides read TGTGCCAGTAGTCCCGGGCCCGGACTTCTGAATGAGCAGTTCTTC.

This CDR3 reads CASSKLSPDQSSYNSPLHF. The DNA of the CDR3 is TGTGCCAGCTCAAAACTCTCGCCCGATCAGAGCTCCTATAATTCACCCCTCCACTTT. The V gene is TRBV18, the J gene TRBJ1-6; D not resolved. CDR1 is KGHSH, CDR2 LQKENI, per germline. The CDR3 has 19 amino acids. Trimming removed 5 bases from V and 0 bases from J, with 20 bases in between.